The clone carrying this T cell receptor (beta chain) has at least ten counts. Its matching antigen is unknown. Criteria for exclusion of patients were uncontrolled infection, other autoimmune disease, pregnancy or lactation. The data were obtained in a study of T cells in Graves' hyperthyroidism and ophthalmopathy. Study results and limitations: A model using 13 V-J features told ophthalmopathy apart from stable hyperthyroidism. Most clonotypes expanded in the thyroid (above 0.001) were also present in blood. Model-based prediction identified ophthalmopathy a median about 6 months prior to its onset.

The investigators amplified TCR beta CDR3 regions from RNA transcripts. Using the HTBI primer set, a first-round RT-PCR was run on the TCR CDR3. TCRdb itself ran the multiplex PCR reads through MiXCR, one entry per CDR3 protein. The sample has about 640,000 distinct CDR3 sequences, roughly 20% seen once. CDR3 length: 13 amino acids. The V end was cut by 1 base, the J end by 5 bases, with 9 bases between. CDR1 GTSNPN and CDR2 SVGIG come from the germline V gene (reference sequence). This chain links TRBV30 with TRBJ1-5; D remains unclear. This TCR was sampled from a man aged 30 to 39 with Graves' ophthalmopathy. Sequenced sample: blood. CDR3 nucleotides: TGTGCCTGGAGTGCGGAGGGCCATCAGCCCCAGCATTTT. Residues: CAWSAEGHQPQHF.